Listed below are T cell receptor beta chains from one sample, sequenced in a study of shared clonotypes between healthy human individuals. The table came from immunoSEQ multiplex PCR; TCRdb's copy has only in-frame clones and leaves some out. The table includes hundreds of thousands of clones, under 80% detected once. The sample was memory CD4+ T cells sorted from blood. These receptors originate from a woman in her twenties or thirties in good health. The CDR3 runs from the conserved cysteine through the conserved F or W. The order of the fields is J gene, D gene, clone size, CDR3 length, V gene, CDR3 protein, CDR3 DNA. A D gene is named only where the DNA matches it firmly. Not all rows give a size; the values are once, few, many and, for expanded clones, a class.

>TRBJ2-6|-|once|17|TRBV5-4
CASSPSFGNSGANVLTF
TGTGCCAGCAGCCCTTCTTTTGGGAACTCTGGGGCCAACGTCCTGACTTTC
>TRBJ1-1|-|-|13|TRBV7-8
CASSLVLTAEAFF
TGTGCCAGCAGCTTAGTTCTTACAGCTGAAGCTTTCTTT
>TRBJ1-4|TRBD1|-|14|TRBV18
CASSPGTGDEKLFF
TGTGCCAGCTCACCAGGGACAGGGGATGAAAAACTGTTTTTT
>TRBJ2-1|-|-|17|TRBV4-1
CASSQDLFGRRVHEQFF
TGCGCCAGCAGCCAAGATCTGTTTGGACGCCGCGTGCATGAGCAGTTCTTC
>TRBJ1-1|-|few|16|TRBV5-4
CASSLGSGTLNTEAFF
TGTGCCAGCAGCTTGGGGTCCGGGACTTTGAACACTGAAGCTTTCTTT
>TRBJ2-1|TRBD2|-|15|TRBV2
CASTGWAGVGDEQFF
TGTGCCAGCACTGGATGGGCGGGAGTAGGCGATGAGCAGTTCTTC
>TRBJ2-1|-|-|12|TRBV2
CASSGLSNEQFF
TGTGCCAGCAGTGGACTTTCGAATGAGCAGTTCTTC
>TRBJ2-7|TRBD2|once|15|TRBV10-3
CAISRTSGGTYEQYF
TGTGCCATCAGTCGAACTAGCGGGGGGACCTACGAGCAGTACTTC
>TRBJ1-1|TRBD1|few|15|TRBV5-1
CASSPQGATGTEAFF
TGCGCCAGCAGCCCGCAGGGGGCGACGGGCACTGAAGCTTTCTTT
>TRBJ2-7|TRBD1|-|13|TRBV28
CASSPGQSYEQYF
TGTGCCAGCAGCCCGGGACAGTCCTACGAGCAGTACTTC
>TRBJ1-2|-|once|15|TRBV6-1
CASSEAHRDLYGYTF
TGTGCCAGCAGTGAAGCCCACAGGGACCTCTATGGCTACACCTTC
>TRBJ2-1|-|-|15|TRBV11-2
CASSLAPISYNEQFF
TGTGCCAGCAGCTTAGCTCCGATCTCCTACAATGAGCAGTTCTTC
>TRBJ2-2|TRBD2|-|16|TRBV28
CASSSPTSGRTGELFF
TGTGCCAGCAGTTCCCCTACTAGCGGGAGGACCGGGGAGCTGTTTTTT
>TRBJ1-5|-|-|14|TRBV28
CASTPGGYNQPQHF
TGTGCCAGCACCCCCGGGGGCTACAATCAGCCCCAGCATTTT
>TRBJ1-2|-|-|16|TRBV27
CASSLRQGTANYGYTF
TGTGCCAGCAGTTTACGGCAGGGGACTGCTAACTATGGCTACACCTTC
>TRBJ1-2|-|-|14|TRBV7-3
CASSLSPGPYGYTF
TGTGCCAGCAGCTTATCACCAGGGCCCTATGGCTACACCTTC
>TRBJ2-1|-|once|13|TRBV28
CASSLGATFEQFF
TGTGCCAGCAGTTTGGGGGCCACCTTCGAGCAGTTCTTC
>TRBJ2-1|-|-|14|TRBV25-1
CASSPQDEYNEQFF
TGTGCCAGCAGTCCACAGGACGAATACAATGAGCAGTTCTTC
>TRBJ2-3|TRBD1|-|15|TRBV28
CASSTPGQGTDTQYF
TGTGCCAGCAGTACCCCGGGACAGGGGACAGATACGCAGTATTTT
>TRBJ2-5|TRBD2|-|14|TRBV9
CASSGGGPQETQYF
TGTGCCAGCAGCGGGGGGGGACCCCAAGAGACCCAGTACTTC
>TRBJ2-7|-|-|14|TRBV19
CASSIPGQNYEQYF
TGTGCCAGTAGTATCCCCGGACAGAACTACGAGCAGTACTTC
>TRBJ2-3|TRBD1|-|17|TRBV19
CASSAIPGQGATDTQYF
TGTGCCAGTAGTGCCATACCGGGACAGGGGGCGACAGATACGCAGTATTTT
>TRBJ2-1|TRBD1|-|13|TRBV11-2
CASLRQGTNEQFF
TGTGCCAGCCTAAGACAGGGTACTAATGAGCAGTTCTTC
>TRBJ2-1|TRBD2|once|15|TRBV10-3
CAISEAGGPRNEQFF
TGTGCCATCAGTGAGGCGGGAGGGCCGAGGAATGAGCAGTTCTTC
>TRBJ1-4|TRBD1|-|16|TRBV4-1
CASSQEGTGGNEKLFF
TGCGCCAGCAGCCAAGAAGGTACAGGGGGTAATGAAAAACTGTTTTTT
>TRBJ2-5|-|once|13|TRBV29-1
CSVEDRRGETQYF
TGCAGCGTTGAAGATCGCAGGGGAGAGACCCAGTACTTC
>TRBJ2-3|TRBD2|-|20|TRBV7-2
CASSLAIFRTSGKITDTQYF
TGTGCCAGCAGCTTAGCAATATTTCGGACTAGCGGGAAGATAACAGATACGCAGTATTTT
>TRBJ1-1|-|-|14|TRBV18
CASSPPNSQWSAFF
TGTGCCAGCTCACCCCCTAATTCCCAATGGTCAGCTTTCTTT
>TRBJ2-7|-|-|13|TRBV7-2
CASSLPEGYEQYF
TGTGCCAGCAGCTTACCTGAGGGCTACGAGCAGTACTTC
>TRBJ2-2|TRBD1|many|14|TRBV19
CASSQQGASGELFF
TGTGCCAGTAGTCAACAGGGGGCTAGCGGGGAGCTGTTTTTT
>TRBJ2-3|TRBD1|-|15|TRBV29-1
CSVGAGTGVEDTQYF
TGCAGCGTTGGAGCCGGGACAGGGGTGGAGGATACGCAGTATTTT
>TRBJ1-2|-|-|13|TRBV2
CASSGGANYGYTF
TGTGCCAGCAGTGGAGGAGCTAACTATGGCTACACCTTC
>TRBJ1-3|-|-|15|TRBV14
CASSQQQLSGNTIYF
TGTGCCAGCAGCCAGCAACAGCTCTCTGGAAACACCATATATTTT
>TRBJ2-1|-|-|18|TRBV4-1
CASSHGIQRGSSYNEQFF
TGCGCCAGCAGCCATGGGATACAGAGGGGGAGTTCCTACAATGAGCAGTTCTTC
>TRBJ2-6|-|-|18|TRBV18
CASSPPPGLVDGANVLTF
TGTGCCAGCTCACCTCCCCCGGGGCTCGTCGATGGGGCCAACGTCCTGACTTTC
>TRBJ2-7|-|-|13|TRBV18
CASSPTPSYEQYF
TGTGCCAGCTCTCCGACACCCTCCTACGAGCAGTACTTC
>TRBJ2-7|TRBD1|few|15|TRBV5-1
CASSQSGQGGGEQYF
TGCGCCAGCAGCCAAAGTGGACAGGGCGGTGGCGAGCAGTACTTC
>TRBJ2-5|-|-|15|TRBV19
CASTNHWGTQETQYF
TGTGCCAGTACCAATCACTGGGGGACACAAGAGACCCAGTACTTC
>TRBJ1-2|-|-|13|TRBV28
CASSLQGNYGYTF
TGTGCCAGCAGTTTGCAGGGGAACTATGGCTACACCTTC
>TRBJ1-2|-|-|11|TRBV7-9
CASEGWNGYTF
TGTGCCAGCGAGGGATGGAATGGCTACACCTTC
>TRBJ2-7|-|-|13|TRBV6-6
CASTGINTYEQYF
TGTGCCAGCACGGGGATTAATACCTACGAGCAGTACTTC
>TRBJ2-2|-|once|15|TRBV19
CASRVTEANTGELFF
TGTGCCAGTAGGGTCACGGAAGCGAACACCGGGGAGCTGTTTTTT